The clone carrying this TCR beta chain appeared many times. Its antigen is not known. This entry is derived from a study of breast tumors, draining lymph nodes, adjacent tissues. Study-wide results and limits: Compared with lymph nodes, tumors were less diverse; compared with nontumor tissue, more. Luminal-like breast cancer showed significantly greater tumor-nontumor repertoire similarity than basal-like breast cancer did.

Axillary draining lymph nodes of breast cancer patients supplied the node samples. V shed 3 bases and J shed 0 bases, with 10 bases lying between them. The CDR3 covers 15 residues. CDR1 SGDLS and CDR2 YYNGEE come from the germline V gene. TCRdb fed the multiplex PCR reads into MiXCR, producing one record per CDR3 protein. The table has roughly 110,000 distinct CDR3 sequences, about 29% seen once. The specimen sequenced was axillary lymph node tissue. The sequence derives from a female donor with breast cancer. Some clones in this sample may be carry-over from other donors' samples. V is TRBV9 and J is TRBJ1-3, with D unresolved. The CDR3 here is CASSGAGNSGNTIYF. CDR3 nucleotide sequence: TGTGCCAGCAGCGGGGCAGGAAACTCTGGAAACACCATATATTTT.